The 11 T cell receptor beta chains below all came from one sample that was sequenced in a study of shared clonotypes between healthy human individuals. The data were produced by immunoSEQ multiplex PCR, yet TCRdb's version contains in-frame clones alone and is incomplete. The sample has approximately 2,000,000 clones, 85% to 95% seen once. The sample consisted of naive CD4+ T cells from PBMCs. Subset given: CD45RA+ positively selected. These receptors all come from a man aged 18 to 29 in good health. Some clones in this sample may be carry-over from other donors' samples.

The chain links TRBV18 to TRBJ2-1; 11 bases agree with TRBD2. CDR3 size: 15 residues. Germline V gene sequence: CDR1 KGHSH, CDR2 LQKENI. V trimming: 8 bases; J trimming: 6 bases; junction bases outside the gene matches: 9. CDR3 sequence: CASRLLAGAFNEQFF. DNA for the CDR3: TGTGCCAGCCGTCTACTAGCGGGAGCTTTCAATGAGCAGTTCTTC.

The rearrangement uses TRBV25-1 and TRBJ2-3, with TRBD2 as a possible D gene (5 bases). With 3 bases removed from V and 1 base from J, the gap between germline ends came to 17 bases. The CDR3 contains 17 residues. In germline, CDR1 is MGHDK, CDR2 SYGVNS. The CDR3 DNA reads TGTGCCAGCAGTGATCCCGCGTGGACTCGGGGCACAGATACGCAGTATTTT. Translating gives CASSDPAWTRGTDTQYF.

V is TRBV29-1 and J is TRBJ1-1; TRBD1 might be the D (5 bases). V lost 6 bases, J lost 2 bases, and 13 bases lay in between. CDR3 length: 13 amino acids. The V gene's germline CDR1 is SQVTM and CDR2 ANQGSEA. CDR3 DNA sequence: TGCAGCGTCTTCCGGGGCCTAAACACTGAAGCTTTCTTT. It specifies CSVFRGLNTEAFF.

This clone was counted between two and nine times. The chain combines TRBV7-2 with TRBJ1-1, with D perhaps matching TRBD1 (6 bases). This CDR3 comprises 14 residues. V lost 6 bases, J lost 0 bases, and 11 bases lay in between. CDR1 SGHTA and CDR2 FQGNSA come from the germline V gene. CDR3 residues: CASRYTGLNTEAFF. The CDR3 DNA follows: TGTGCCAGCAGGTATACAGGGTTGAACACTGAAGCTTTCTTT.

DNA of the CDR3: TGTGCCAGCCGTAGGGACAGGGCGGGGCAGCCCCAGCATTTT. Its protein is CASRRDRAGQPQHF. The chain employs TRBV2 and TRBJ1-5, with 9 bases identical to TRBD1. CDR1 is SNHLY and CDR2 is FYNNEI in the germline V gene. The CDR3 consists of 14 residues. With 8 bases clipped from V and 7 bases from J, the junction kept 9 bases outside the gene matches.

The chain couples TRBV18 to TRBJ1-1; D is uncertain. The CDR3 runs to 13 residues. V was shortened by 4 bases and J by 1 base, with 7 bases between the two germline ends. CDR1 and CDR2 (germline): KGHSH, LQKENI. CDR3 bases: TGTGCCAGCTCACTGGAGTGGAACACTGAAGCTTTCTTT. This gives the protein CASSLEWNTEAFF.

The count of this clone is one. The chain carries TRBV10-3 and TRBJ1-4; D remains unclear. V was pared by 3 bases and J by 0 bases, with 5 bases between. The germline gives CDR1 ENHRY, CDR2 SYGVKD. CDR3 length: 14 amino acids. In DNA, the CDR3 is TGTGCCATCAGTGACCTCTCAACTAATGAAAAACTGTTTTTT. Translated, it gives CAISDLSTNEKLFF.

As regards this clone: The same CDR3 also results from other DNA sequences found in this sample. CDR3 amino acids: CASSLLRDSYEQYF. CDR3 bases: TGTGCCAGCAGCTTACTCCGGGACTCCTACGAGCAGTACTTC. The chain has TRBV7-2 and TRBJ2-7; possible D gene TRBD2, 5 bases. The V end was cut by 2 bases, the J end by 0 bases, with 8 bases between. This CDR3 is 14 amino acids long. Germline values: CDR1 SGHTA, CDR2 FQGNSA.

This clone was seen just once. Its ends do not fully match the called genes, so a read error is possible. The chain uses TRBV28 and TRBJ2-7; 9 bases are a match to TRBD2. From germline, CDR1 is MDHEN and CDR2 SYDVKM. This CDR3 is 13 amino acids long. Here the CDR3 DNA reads TGTGCCAGCAGAACCCGACTAGCGGTTTCCACAGTCTTC. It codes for CASRTRLAVSTVF. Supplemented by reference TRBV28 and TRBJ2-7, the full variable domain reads DVKVTQSSRYLVKRTGEKVFLECVQDMDHENMFWYRQDPGLGLRLIYFSYDVKMKEKGDIPEGYSVSREKKERFSLILESASTNQTSMYLCASRTRLAVSTVFGPGTRLTVT.

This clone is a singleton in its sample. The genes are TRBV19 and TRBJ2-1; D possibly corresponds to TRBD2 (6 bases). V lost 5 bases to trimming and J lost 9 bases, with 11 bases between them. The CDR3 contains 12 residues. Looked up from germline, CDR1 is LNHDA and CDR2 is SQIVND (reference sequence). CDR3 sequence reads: CASSGIGGEQFF. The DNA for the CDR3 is TGTGCCAGTAGTGGAATCGGGGGTGAGCAGTTCTTC.

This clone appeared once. CDR3 coding DNA: TGTGCCAGCAAGCAGGGGGCAGCAAAGGGCACCGGGGAGCTGTTTTTT. Its translation: CASKQGAAKGTGELFF. The rearrangement joins TRBV28 to TRBJ2-2, with 8 bases that match TRBD1. This CDR3 has 16 amino acids. With V trimmed by 7 bases and J by 4 bases, 11 bases remained unmatched. Germline V CDR1 and CDR2: MDHEN, SYDVKM.